This passage covers 32 T cell receptor beta chains from one sample sequenced in a study of T cell responses to AZD1222 COVID-19 vaccine. Produced via immunoSEQ multiplex PCR; TCRdb's table is partial and in-frame only. This sample has around 150,000 clones; 85% to 95% occur once, and the top ten carry about 0.6%. This sample comprised peripheral blood, obtained on day 0 of AZD1222 vaccination. These TCRs come from an adult in good health.

This chain uses TRBV5-1 with TRBJ2-3; no clear D. Per the germline V gene, CDR1 is SGHRS and CDR2 is YFSETQ. Trimming shortened V by 0 bases and J by 0 bases, and 11 bases separated the two germline ends. This CDR3 region has 16 residues. Written as DNA, the CDR3 is TGCGCCAGCAGCTTGGGCGGTACAGTGAGCACAGATACGCAGTATTTT. Protein sequence: CASSLGGTVSTDTQYF. The full variable domain, in which reference TRBV5-1 and TRBJ2-3 provide the parts outside the CDR3, is KAGVTQTPRYLIKTRGQQVTLSCSPISGHRSVSWYQQTPGQGLQFLFEYFSETQRNKGNFPGRFSGRQFSNSRSEMNVSTLELGDSALYLCASSLGGTVSTDTQYFGPGTRLTVL.

This clone was recorded only once. The chain recombines TRBV6-1 with TRBJ2-5; D is perhaps TRBD1 or TRBD2 (5 bases each). The germline CDR1 and CDR2 sequences are MNHNS and SASEGT. The CDR3 extends over 13 amino acids. V lost 2 bases and J lost 5, with 9 bases in between. CDR3 bases: TGTGCCAGCAGTGAACGGGGCCGGGAGACCCAGTACTTC. Its translation: CASSERGRETQYF.

The chain combines TRBV9 with TRBJ1-5; possibly TRBD1 for D (5 bases). This CDR3 has 14 amino acids. Between the trimmed V and J ends, which lost 0 bases and 5 bases, there was a span of 9 bases. In germline, CDR1 is SGDLS, CDR2 YYNGEE. The CDR3, as DNA: TGTGCCAGCAGCGTAGCAGGGTTGGATCAGCCCCAGCATTTT. It codes for CASSVAGLDQPQHF.

The genes are TRBV25-1 and TRBJ1-2, with D hard to call. The CDR3 covers 11 residues. V gave up 2 bases and J gave up 5 bases, with 3 bases separating them. CDR1 is MGHDK, CDR2 SYGVNS, per germline. CDR3 in DNA: TGTGCCAGCAGTGAACAGTATGGCTACACCTTC. As protein: CASSEQYGYTF.

The chain carries TRBV28 and TRBJ2-7; D unclear. V was clipped by 4 bases and J by 5 bases, with 3 bases between them. This CDR3 is built from 10 residues. In germline, CDR1 is MDHEN, CDR2 SYDVKM. The CDR3 nucleotides are TGTGCCAGCAGTTACAACGAGCAGTACTTC. It codes for CASSYNEQYF.

The V and J genes are TRBV6-5 and TRBJ2-7, with 8 bases lining up with TRBD1. The V gene end was trimmed by 6 bases and the J gene end by 3 bases; junction bases not matched to a gene: 10. The CDR3 contains 15 residues. Germline CDR1 is MNHEY and CDR2 is SVGAGI. CDR3 bases: TGTGCCAGCAGCGAGCCAGGGGGCTTCAGCTACGAGCAGTACTTC. Translated, it gives CASSEPGGFSYEQYF.

CDR3 residues: CASSPAPAGYGYTF. As DNA, the CDR3 is TGTGCCAGTAGTCCGGCCCCGGCAGGATATGGCTACACCTTC. The rearrangement uses TRBV19 and TRBJ1-2; D call uncertain. Germline values: CDR1 LNHDA, CDR2 SQIVND (reference sequence). The CDR3 totals 14 residues. Trimming left V 5 bases short and J 5 bases short, with 15 bases between.

V gene TRBV11-2 combines with J gene TRBJ2-3, with a weak D call TRBD2 (6 bases). This CDR3 has 15 residues. Trimming left V 3 bases short and J 1 base short, with 11 bases between. Germline V gene data show CDR1 as SGHAT and CDR2 as FQNNGV. CDR3 DNA sequence: TGTGCCAGCAGCTTTTTGAGGAGGGGCACAGATACGCAGTATTTT. Encoded protein: CASSFLRRGTDTQYF. The complete variable domain, with remaining parts taken from reference TRBV11-2 and TRBJ2-3, reads EAGVAQSPRYKIIEKRQSVAFWCNPISGHATLYWYQQILGQGPKLLIQFQNNGVVDDSQLPKDRFSAERLKGVDSTLKIQPAKLEDSAVYLCASSFLRRGTDTQYFGPGTRLTVL.

This clone was seen once. The chain couples TRBV24-1 to TRBJ2-5; the match to TRBD2 covers 15 bases. CDR1 is KGHDR, CDR2 SFDVKD, per germline. The CDR3 covers 16 residues. With 4 bases clipped from V and 7 bases from J, the junction kept 6 bases outside the gene matches. The CDR3 sequence is CATSDPGLAGGGTQYF. In nucleotides, the CDR3 is TGTGCCACCAGTGACCCGGGACTAGCGGGAGGAGGGACCCAGTACTTC.

This chain links TRBV7-9 with TRBJ1-1; D not resolved. V shed 3 bases and J shed 6 bases, with 8 bases lying between them. The CDR3 has 12 amino acids. Per germline, CDR1 SEHNR and CDR2 FQNEAQ (reference sequence). In DNA, the CDR3 is TGTGCCAGCAGCTTGTTAGGGCCTGAAGCTTTCTTT. Protein sequence: CASSLLGPEAFF.

The CDR3 nucleotides read TGCGCCAGCCTCACCTTCAAGTACGATCAGCCCCAGCATTTT. Its translation: CASLTFKYDQPQHF. The V call is TRBV5-1, the J call TRBJ1-5; unclear D gene. Germline V CDR1 and CDR2: SGHRS, YFSETQ. V was clipped by 7 bases and J by 5 bases, with 16 bases between them. This CDR3 contains 14 residues.

CDR3 sequence reads: CAISQPDPPDGYTF. The CDR3 DNA reads as TGTGCCATCAGCCAACCAGATCCACCAGATGGCTACACCTTC. This rearrangement joins TRBV10-3 to TRBJ1-2; D unclear. Germline lookup yields CDR1 ENHRY and CDR2 SYGVKD. Trimming took 6 bases from V and 6 from J, leaving 17 bases between them. The CDR3 contains 14 residues.

This clone was counted once. This chain uses TRBV27 with TRBJ1-1, with D unresolved. The CDR3 is made up of 13 amino acids. V was shortened by 0 bases and J by 5 bases, with 7 bases between the two germline ends. CDR1 is MNHEY and CDR2 is SMNVEV in the germline V gene (reference sequence). The CDR3 sequence is CASSLSRSTEAFF. The CDR3 DNA reads TGTGCCAGCAGTTTATCGCGATCGACTGAAGCTTTCTTT.

This clone is a singleton in its sample. The genes are TRBV7-9 and TRBJ2-3; a weak D match, TRBD2 (6 bases). CDR1 and CDR2 from the germline V gene are SEHNR and FQNEAQ (reference sequence). V gave up 3 bases and J gave up 5 bases, with 15 bases separating them. CDR3 size: 15 residues. The CDR3 here is CASSFRDGGIDTQYF. The CDR3 DNA sequence: TGTGCCAGCAGCTTTCGGGACGGAGGGATAGATACGCAGTATTTT.

The J gene is TRBJ2-3, the V gene TRBV3-1 (or the pseudogene TRBV3-2); D possibly uses TRBD1 or TRBD2 (6 bases each). CDR3 length: 14 amino acids. Germline loops: CDR1 LGHDT, CDR2 YNNKEL (reference sequence). Trimming pared 3 bases from V and 6 bases from J, leaving 13 bases between. The CDR3 is CASSHLGGGDTQYF. In DNA form, the CDR3 reads TGTGCCAGCAGCCATCTCGGAGGGGGGGATACGCAGTATTTT.

J is TRBJ1-5 and V is TRBV6-5; D remains ambiguous. CDR1 is MNHEY and CDR2 is SVGAGI in the germline V gene. The CDR3 contains 12 residues. Trimming shortened V by 9 bases and J by 5 bases, and 11 bases separated the two germline ends. The chain's CDR3 is CASEGAYQPQHF. The CDR3 coding sequence is TGTGCCAGTGAGGGTGCTTATCAGCCCCAGCATTTT.

This rearrangement joins TRBV24-1 to TRBJ2-7, with TRBD1 matching 11 bases. Germline-derived CDR1 and CDR2 are KGHDR and SFDVKD. This CDR3 has 13 amino acids. V lost 4 bases to trimming and J lost 6 bases; unmatched junction nucleotides: 1. The CDR3 DNA reads TGTGCCACCAGTGAGGGACAGGGGGGCGAGCAGTACTTC. This sequence encodes CATSEGQGGEQYF.

A single count supports this clone. The V call is TRBV7-2, the J call TRBJ1-1, with a tentative D call TRBD1 (5 bases). Trimming cost V 2 bases and J 1 base, with 8 bases left between them. The CDR3 is made up of 14 amino acids. The germline V gene encodes CDR1 SGHTA and CDR2 FQGNSA. The CDR3 loop reads CASSLNRGNTEAFF. The CDR3 DNA follows: TGTGCCAGCAGCTTAAATAGGGGGAACACTGAAGCTTTCTTT.

This clone turned up a few times. This chain uses TRBV15 with TRBJ2-1, with D uncertain. The length of the CDR3 is 16 residues. Germline values: CDR1 LNHNV, CDR2 YYDKDF (reference sequence). The germline V and J ends were trimmed by 0 bases and 6 bases, with 15 bases remaining between them. CDR3 sequence reads: CATSREGPFQVNEQFF. For the CDR3, the DNA is TGTGCCACCAGCAGAGAAGGGCCCTTCCAGGTCAATGAGCAGTTCTTC.

The genes are TRBV7-8 and TRBJ1-2; D not certain. The CDR3 sequence is 12 residues long. Germline loops: CDR1 SGHVS, CDR2 FQNEAQ. Trimming left V 1 base short and J 6 bases short, with 6 bases between. The CDR3 DNA is TGTGCCAGCAGCTTAGAGGACGATGGCTACACCTTC. Residues: CASSLEDDGYTF.

This chain uses TRBV9 with TRBJ2-3; D is undetermined. The CDR3 has 11 amino acids. Between the trimmed V and J ends, which lost 0 bases and 4 bases, there was a span of 0 bases. Looked up from germline, CDR1 is SGDLS and CDR2 is YYNGEE. This CDR3 is CASSVADTQYF. The CDR3 bases are TGTGCCAGCAGCGTAGCAGATACGCAGTATTTT.

This clone was picked up one time. V gene TRBV7-9 combines with J gene TRBJ2-6, with unresolved D. The CDR3 is 13 residues long. The V and J ends lost 7 bases and 0 bases respectively, with 4 bases between them. Germline V gene lookup returns CDR1 SEHNR and CDR2 FQNEAQ (reference sequence). The CDR3 sequence is CASILSGANVLTF. The DNA for the CDR3 is TGTGCCAGCATCCTCTCTGGGGCCAACGTCCTGACTTTC.

This clone has a single count. The chain carries TRBV3-1 (or the pseudogene TRBV3-2) and TRBJ1-6, with 7 bases that match TRBD1. This CDR3 is built from 16 residues. Losses at the gene ends were 4 bases for V and 7 bases for J; bases not matched to a gene: 10. Per germline, CDR1 LGHDT and CDR2 YNNKEL (reference sequence). The CDR3 DNA reads TGTGCCAGCAGCCGACAGGGTCCAACCGAGAATTCACCCCTCCACTTT. This translates into CASSRQGPTENSPLHF.

The chain is built from TRBV11-2 and TRBJ1-1; D remains ambiguous. The CDR3 is 14 amino acids. V was clipped by 1 base and J by 5 bases, with 11 bases between them. The germline V gene has CDR1 SGHAT and CDR2 FQNNGV. CDR3 nucleotide sequence: TGTGCCAGCAGCTTAGTCGGTGGAGGTACTGAAGCTTTCTTT. It specifies CASSLVGGGTEAFF.

The table lists this clone with a count of one. The CDR3 nucleotides are TGTGCCAGCAGAGGACAGGGGCATCAGCCCCAGCATTTT. Encoded protein: CASRGQGHQPQHF. The chain recombines TRBV28 with TRBJ1-5; 9 nucleotides agree with TRBD1. Trimming removed 6 bases from V and 5 bases from J; junction bases left unmatched: 2. The germline V gene has CDR1 MDHEN and CDR2 SYDVKM. The CDR3 is made up of 13 amino acids.

This sequence joins TRBV2 and TRBJ1-5; 7 bases fit TRBD1. The CDR3 consists of 14 residues. Germline V lookup: CDR1 SNHLY, CDR2 FYNNEI. The V and J ends lost 3 bases and 4 bases, in that order; junction bases with no gene match: 3. The CDR3 DNA follows: TGTGCCAGCAGTGAGGAACAGGGGAATCAGCCCCAGCATTTT. Its translation: CASSEEQGNQPQHF.

This clone was seen a single time. The V and J genes are TRBV27 and TRBJ1-1, with D uncertain. The CDR3 is 14 residues long. Germline CDR1 is MNHEY and CDR2 is SMNVEV (reference sequence). V was trimmed by 7 bases and J by 2 bases, leaving 14 bases between them. In nucleotides, the CDR3 is TGTGCCAGCACCGGGCGAGAAACCAACACTGAAGCTTTCTTT. It translates to CASTGRETNTEAFF.

The chain employs TRBV11-2 and TRBJ1-4, with a possible D match to TRBD1 (6 bases). The CDR3 is made up of 13 amino acids. V lost 2 bases and J lost 13, with 14 bases in between. Germline V lookup: CDR1 SGHAT, CDR2 FQNNGV. The CDR3 loop is CASSLTDEGGLFF. Written as DNA, the CDR3 is TGTGCCAGCAGCTTAACTGATGAGGGGGGACTGTTTTTT.

The chain has TRBV5-1 and TRBJ1-3, with D maybe TRBD1 (6 bases). This CDR3 contains 15 residues. The V gene lost 4 bases and the J gene lost 0 bases, with 11 bases spanning the gap. The V gene's germline CDR1 is SGHRS and CDR2 YFSETQ. This chain's CDR3 is CASSVGQISGNTIYF. The CDR3 region has the DNA TGCGCCAGCAGCGTTGGACAGATCTCTGGAAACACCATATATTTT.

V and J are TRBV10-2 and TRBJ1-1; D perhaps matches TRBD1 (5 bases). Trimming removed 6 bases at V and 5 bases at J, with 13 bases between. Germline CDR1 WSHSY, CDR2 SAAADI. CDR3 length equals 13 residues. The CDR3 loop is CASRLPRGTEAFF. The CDR3 DNA follows: TGCGCCAGCAGGCTACCGAGGGGAACTGAAGCTTTCTTT.

The chain links TRBV29-1 to TRBJ2-1, with 7 bases lining up with TRBD2. Germline V gene data show CDR1 as SQVTM and CDR2 as ANQGSEA. CDR3 length equals 15 residues. The J segment lost 10 bases and the V segment lost 0 bases, leaving 12 bases of the junction unmatched. The CDR3 DNA is TGCAGCGTTGAAGATATGGGAGGGCCAAGTCCCGAGCAGTTCTTC. It is translated as CSVEDMGGPSPEQFF.

The genes are TRBV19 and TRBJ2-7; 7 nucleotides match TRBD2. The germline V gene has CDR1 LNHDA and CDR2 SQIVND (reference sequence). J gave up 2 bases and V 7 bases, and 5 bases lay outside the gene matches. This CDR3 comprises 13 residues. CDR3 region: CASTGREAYEQYF. Here the CDR3 DNA reads TGTGCCAGTACCGGCCGGGAGGCCTACGAGCAGTACTTC.